These T cell receptor beta chains were read from a single sample in a study of blood T cell repertoires in COVID-19. Profiling relied on immunoSEQ multiplex PCR, and the TCRdb table lists in-frame clones only, not all of them. The sample includes 400,000 to 450,000 clones, 70% to 90% of them seen just once. The sample was peripheral blood. The receptor source for this set is a man between 18 and 35 years old with COVID-19, enrolled during active disease. Both conserved end residues are part of each CDR3. D genes are given only for firm matches. Part of the rows lack a size; the others show once, few, many or a class for expanded clones.

v_gene	j_gene	abundance	d_gene	CDR3nt	CDR3aa
TRBV5-4	TRBJ2-7	.	TRBD1	TGTGCCAGCAGCTTTACAGGGGGGAACGAGCAGTACTTC	CASSFTGGNEQYF
TRBV6-5	TRBJ2-1	.	.	TGTGCCAGCAGTTACTTTCAGGGGTTCATCAATGAGCAGTTCTTC	CASSYFQGFINEQFF
TRBV27	TRBJ2-7	.	TRBD1	TGTGCCAGCAGCCGCGCCGACAGGGGCCTATCCTACGAGCAGTACTTC	CASSRADRGLSYEQYF
TRBV7-9	TRBJ2-3	.	TRBD2	TGTGCCAGCAGCCCAGGACTAGCGGGACCAGATACGCAGTATTTT	CASSPGLAGPDTQYF
TRBV24-1	TRBJ1-2	.	.	TGTGCCACCAGTGATTCTACAGGGATAGGAGGCTACACCTTC	CATSDSTGIGGYTF
TRBV4-2	TRBJ2-3	.	TRBD2	TGTGCCAGCAGCCAAGATCTAGCGGGGAGTTCGGGACAGTATTTT	CASSQDLAGSSGQYF
TRBV5-1	TRBJ1-6	.	.	TGCGCCAGCAGCCCATCACGTGGGGGCCCGAATTCACCCCTCCACTTT	CASSPSRGGPNSPLHF
TRBV19	TRBJ2-5	.	.	TGTGCCAGTAGTATTCAGAATCAGCCGGGGGAGACCCAGTACTTC	CASSIQNQPGETQYF
TRBV7-9	TRBJ2-1	.	TRBD2	TGTGCCAGCAGCCCTAGGGGGGTAGCGGGAGGACATGAGCAGTTCTTC	CASSPRGVAGGHEQFF
TRBV12-3/TRBV12-4	TRBJ2-5	.	TRBD2	TGTGCCAGCCTTAGCGGGGCCCAAGAGACCCAGTACTTC	CASLSGAQETQYF
TRBV9	TRBJ2-2	.	TRBD1	TGTGCCAGCAGCTCAAGAACCGGGACAGAGAACACCGGGGAGCTGTTTTTT	CASSSRTGTENTGELFF
TRBV10-3	TRBJ1-4	.	TRBD1	TGTGCCGTCCGGACAGGGAATAATGAAAAACTGTTTTTT	CAVRTGNNEKLFF
TRBV7-8	TRBJ2-5	.	.	TGTGCCAGCAGCCTAGGGCCAGAGACCCAGTACTTC	CASSLGPETQYF
TRBV11-2	TRBJ2-5	.	.	TGTGCCAGCAACTTAGCTGCGCCCCAAGAGACCCAGTACTTC	CASNLAAPQETQYF
TRBV30	TRBJ2-1	.	.	TGTGCCTGGGAGAGCGGCTACTCCTACAATGAGCAGTTCTTC	CAWESGYSYNEQFF
TRBV15	TRBJ1-1	.	TRBD1	TGTGCCACCAGCAGAGTGACAGGGGGAGCTTTCTTT	CATSRVTGGAFF
TRBV12-3/TRBV12-4	TRBJ2-2	.	.	TGTGCCAGCAGTCCCAGTTGGTCCGGGGAGCTGTTTTTT	CASSPSWSGELFF
TRBV6-5	TRBJ2-7	.	.	TGTGCCAGCAGATCGACAGCCACCTACGAGCAGTACTTC	CASRSTATYEQYF
TRBV13	TRBJ1-3	.	.	TGTGCCAGCAGCTTAAAAAAGACAGTCTCTGGAAACACCATATATTTT	CASSLKKTVSGNTIYF
TRBV21-1	TRBJ1-2	.	.	TGTGCCAGCAGCAAAGGGTCAGCGGTGGGCTACACCTTC	CASSKGSAVGYTF
TRBV11-3	TRBJ2-7	.	.	TGTGCCAGCAGCTTAGCGGCTGGACTCTTCTCCTACGAGCAGTACTTC	CASSLAAGLFSYEQYF
TRBV11-2	TRBJ2-2	.	TRBD2	TGTGCCAGCAGCCGGACTAGCGGGGTCACCGGGGAGCTGTTTTTT	CASSRTSGVTGELFF
TRBV27	TRBJ1-1	.	TRBD1	TGTGCCAGCAGTTTTGCCTCAGGGGGCACTGAAGCTTTCTTT	CASSFASGGTEAFF
TRBV11-3	TRBJ1-2	.	.	TGTGCCAGCAGCCCCATTGGAGCTAACTATGGCTACACCTTC	CASSPIGANYGYTF
TRBV12-3/TRBV12-4	TRBJ1-1	.	.	TGTGCCAGCACCGGGGTGGGAGGCACTGAAGCTTTCTTT	CASTGVGGTEAFF
TRBV29-1	TRBJ2-1	.	.	TGCAGCGTTGAAGTAGGTCGCTCGGGGGATGAGCAGTTCTTC	CSVEVGRSGDEQFF
TRBV5-5	TRBJ1-1	.	.	TGTGCCAGCAGCTTGGGGACAGAGCCTTTTCTAGCTTTCTTT	CASSLGTEPFLAFF
TRBV5-1	TRBJ2-5	once	TRBD2	TGCGCCAGCAGCTTCAGCGGGGGTCGGGAGACCCAGTACTTC	CASSFSGGRETQYF
TRBV7-8	TRBJ1-5	.	TRBD1	TGTGCCAGCAGCTCGGGACAGGGCGGGTATAGCAATCAGCCCCAGCATTTT	CASSSGQGGYSNQPQHF